The clone carrying this T cell receptor beta chain appeared a few times. As processed by the authors: Using reference gene primer amplification, nucleated cell counts were estimated. Sequencing used immunoSEQ multiplex PCR; TCRdb keeps in-frame clones, though not all of them. V, J and clone size reflect that table, while D and trimming were determined from the DNA. Here the sample spans approximately 82,000 clones, around 80% being singletons. The CDR3 consists of 17 residues. Trimming took off 6 bases at V and 0 bases at J, with 18 bases between the two ends. Germline values: CDR1 MRHNA, CDR2 SNTAGT. This specimen belongs to a study of blood T cell repertoires in COVID-19. The wider study: PBMCs, B-cell-depleted T cells, or T cells were the source of the cDNA or gDNA that made up the material.

The chain recombines TRBV6-4 with TRBJ1-5; D is undetermined. The specimen was peripheral blood. The sequence derives from a woman aged 55-75 years with acute or convalescent COVID-19. The CDR3: CASRGRTDPNSNQPQHF. In DNA, the CDR3 is TGTGCCAGCAGGGGGAGGACGGATCCCAATAGCAATCAGCCCCAGCATTTT.